This T cell receptor (beta chain) was recorded in a study of blood T cell repertoires in COVID-19. Study as a whole: Both acute and convalescent COVID-19 samples were obtained from the United States, Italy and Spain. Sources were T cells, B-cell-depleted T cells, or PBMCs; the material itself was cDNA or gDNA.

The V gene's germline CDR1 is LNHDA and CDR2 SQIVND (reference sequence). The germline V and J ends were trimmed by 3 bases and 2 bases, with 10 bases remaining between them. The CDR3 sequence is 14 residues long. Libraries were prepared by immunoSEQ multiplex PCR; TCRdb keeps only in-frame clonotypes and omits some of them. The sample gives just over 300,000 clones, approximately 90% of which show up once; approximately 8.8% is in the top ten. The chain uses TRBV19 and TRBJ1-1; D is undetermined. Material for sequencing was PBMCs or T cells enriched from blood (not recorded which). This receptor was obtained from a woman in her thirties or forties who had recovered from COVID-19. CDR3 DNA sequence: TGTGCCAGTAGTATCGCACAGAGAAACACTGAAGCTTTCTTT. It yields the protein CASSIAQRNTEAFF.